This T cell receptor (beta chain) emerged from a study of blood T cell repertoires in COVID-19. Turning to the study itself: Spain, Italy and the United States supplied samples that represented acute and convalescent COVID-19. PBMCs, B-cell-depleted T cells, or T cells provided the cDNA or gDNA that made up the material.

As handled by the study authors: Reference gene primer amplification gave nucleated cell count estimates. The protocol was immunoSEQ multiplex PCR, while the TCRdb copy is restricted to in-frame clones and leaves out a portion. V and J calls and clone size are copied from that table; D and trimming were computed from the DNA. The data hold around 85,000 clones, with almost 90% observed a single time. The V gene's germline CDR1 is SGHKS and CDR2 YYEKEE (reference sequence). Trimming took off 0 bases at V and 9 bases at J, with 16 bases between the two ends. The CDR3 spans 16 residues. The sequencing sample was made of peripheral blood. This chain joins TRBV5-5 and TRBJ1-6; no clear D gene. The sequence came from a woman older than 75 with active or convalescent COVID-19. The CDR3 coding sequence is TGTGCCAGCAGCTTGGGGCTGCCTCCGCGGGTTTCACCCCTCCACTTT. Its translation: CASSLGLPPRVSPLHF.